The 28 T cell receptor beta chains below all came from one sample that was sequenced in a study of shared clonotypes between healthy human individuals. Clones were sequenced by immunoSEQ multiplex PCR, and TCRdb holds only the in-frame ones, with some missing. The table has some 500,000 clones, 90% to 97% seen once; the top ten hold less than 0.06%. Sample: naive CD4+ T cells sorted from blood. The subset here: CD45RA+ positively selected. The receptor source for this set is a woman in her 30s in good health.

The CDR3 loop reads CASSYRDYHYEQYF. Written as DNA, the CDR3 is TGTGCCAGCAGCTACCGGGACTACCACTACGAGCAGTACTTC. J is TRBJ2-7 and V is TRBV5-4, with 7 bases that match TRBD2. Per germline, CDR1 SGHNT and CDR2 YYREEE (reference sequence). The CDR3 spans 14 residues. V was pared by 3 bases and J by 3 bases, with 6 bases of the junction left unmatched.

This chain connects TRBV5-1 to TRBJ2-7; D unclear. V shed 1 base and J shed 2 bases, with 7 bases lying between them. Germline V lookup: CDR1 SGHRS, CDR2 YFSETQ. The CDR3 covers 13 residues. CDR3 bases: TGCGCCAGCAGCTTGAGGACCCCCTACGAGCAGTACTTC. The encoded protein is CASSLRTPYEQYF.

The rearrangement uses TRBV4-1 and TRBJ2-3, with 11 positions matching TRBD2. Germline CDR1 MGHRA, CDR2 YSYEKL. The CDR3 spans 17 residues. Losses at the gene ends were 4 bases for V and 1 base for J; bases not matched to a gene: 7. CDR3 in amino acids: CASSRAGTSGGTDTQYF. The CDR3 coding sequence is TGCGCCAGCAGCCGGGCCGGGACTAGCGGCGGCACAGATACGCAGTATTTT.

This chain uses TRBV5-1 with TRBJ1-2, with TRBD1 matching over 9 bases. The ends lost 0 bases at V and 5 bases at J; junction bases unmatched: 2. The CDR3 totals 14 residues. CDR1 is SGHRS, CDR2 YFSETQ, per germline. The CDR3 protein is CASSLGDRVYGYTF. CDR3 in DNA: TGCGCCAGCAGCTTGGGGGACAGGGTATATGGCTACACCTTC.

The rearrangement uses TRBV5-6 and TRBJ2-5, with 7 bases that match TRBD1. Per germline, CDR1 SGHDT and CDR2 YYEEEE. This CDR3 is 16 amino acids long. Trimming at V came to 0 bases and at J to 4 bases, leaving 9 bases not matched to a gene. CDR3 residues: CASSLVGQGVRETQYF. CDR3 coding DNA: TGTGCCAGCAGCTTGGTGGGGCAGGGGGTGCGAGAGACCCAGTACTTC.

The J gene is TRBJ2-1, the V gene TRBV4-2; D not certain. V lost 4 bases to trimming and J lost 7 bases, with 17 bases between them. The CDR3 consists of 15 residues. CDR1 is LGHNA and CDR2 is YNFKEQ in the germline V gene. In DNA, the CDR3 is TGTGCCAGCAGCCTTAATACTGGGAACGGGAATGAGCAGTTCTTC. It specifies CASSLNTGNGNEQFF.

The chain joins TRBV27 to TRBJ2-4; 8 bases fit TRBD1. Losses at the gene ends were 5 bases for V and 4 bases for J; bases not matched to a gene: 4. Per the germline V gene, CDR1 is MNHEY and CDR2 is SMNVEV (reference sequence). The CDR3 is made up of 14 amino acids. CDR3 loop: CASSPTGEKNIQYF. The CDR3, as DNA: TGTGCCAGCAGTCCGACAGGGGAGAAAAACATTCAGTACTTC.

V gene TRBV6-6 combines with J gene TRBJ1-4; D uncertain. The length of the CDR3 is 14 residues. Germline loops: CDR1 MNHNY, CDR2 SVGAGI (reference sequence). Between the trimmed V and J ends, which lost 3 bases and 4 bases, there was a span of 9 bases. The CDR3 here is CASSYGQNNEKLFF. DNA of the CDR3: TGTGCCAGCAGTTATGGGCAGAATAATGAAAAACTGTTTTTT.

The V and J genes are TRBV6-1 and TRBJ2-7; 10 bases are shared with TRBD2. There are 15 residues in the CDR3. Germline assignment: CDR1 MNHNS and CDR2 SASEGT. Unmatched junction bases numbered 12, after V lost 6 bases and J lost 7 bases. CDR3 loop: CASRAFLAGAQEQYF. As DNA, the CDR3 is TGTGCCAGCAGAGCTTTTCTAGCGGGAGCCCAGGAGCAGTACTTC.

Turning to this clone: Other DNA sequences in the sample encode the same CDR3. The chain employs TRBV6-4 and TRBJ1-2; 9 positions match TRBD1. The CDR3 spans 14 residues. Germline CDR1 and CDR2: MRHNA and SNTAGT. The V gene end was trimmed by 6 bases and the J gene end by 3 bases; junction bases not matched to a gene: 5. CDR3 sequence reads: CASSDTGGDYGYTF. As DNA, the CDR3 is TGTGCCAGCAGCGATACAGGGGGCGACTATGGCTACACCTTC.

The chain's CDR3 is CASSLLGQVPYEQYF. CDR3 bases: TGTGCCAGCAGCTTACTAGGACAGGTTCCCTACGAGCAGTACTTC. The rearrangement links TRBV11-1 to TRBJ2-7; 7 bases agree with TRBD1. After removal of 2 bases from V and 2 bases from J, the junction contained 6 bases not matched to a gene. The germline CDR1 and CDR2 sequences are SGHAT and FQDESV (reference sequence). The length of the CDR3 is 15 residues.

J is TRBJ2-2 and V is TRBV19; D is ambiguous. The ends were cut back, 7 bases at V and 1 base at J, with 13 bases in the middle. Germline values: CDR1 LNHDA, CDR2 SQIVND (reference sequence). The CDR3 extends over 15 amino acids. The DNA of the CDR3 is TGTGCCAGTAAGGACCAATCGAAGAACACCGGGGAGCTGTTTTTT. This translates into CASKDQSKNTGELFF.

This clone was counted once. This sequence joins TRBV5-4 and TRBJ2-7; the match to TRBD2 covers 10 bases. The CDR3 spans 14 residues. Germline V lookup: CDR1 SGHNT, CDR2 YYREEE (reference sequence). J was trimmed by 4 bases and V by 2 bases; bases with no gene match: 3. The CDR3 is CASSFSGRQYEQYF. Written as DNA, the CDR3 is TGTGCCAGCAGCTTTAGCGGGAGGCAGTACGAGCAGTACTTC.

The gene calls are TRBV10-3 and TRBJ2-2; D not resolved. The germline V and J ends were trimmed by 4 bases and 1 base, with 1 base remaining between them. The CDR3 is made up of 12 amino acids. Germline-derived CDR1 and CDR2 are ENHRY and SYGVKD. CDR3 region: CAISGNTGELFF. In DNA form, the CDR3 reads TGTGCCATCAGTGGGAACACCGGGGAGCTGTTTTTT.

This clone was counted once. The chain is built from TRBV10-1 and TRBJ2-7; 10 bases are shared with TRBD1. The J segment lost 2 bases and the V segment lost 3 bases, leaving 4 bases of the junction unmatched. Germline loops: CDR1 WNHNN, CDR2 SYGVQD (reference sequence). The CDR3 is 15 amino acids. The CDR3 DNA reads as TGCGCCAGCAGTGAAAGGGACAGGGGACCCTACGAGCAGTACTTC. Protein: CASSERDRGPYEQYF.

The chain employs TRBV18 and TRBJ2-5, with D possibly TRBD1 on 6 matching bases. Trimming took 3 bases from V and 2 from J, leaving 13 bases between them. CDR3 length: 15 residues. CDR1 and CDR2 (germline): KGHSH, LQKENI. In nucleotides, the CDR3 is TGTGCCAGCTCACCCTGGACAGCGCTACAAGAGACCCAGTACTTC. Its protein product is CASSPWTALQETQYF.

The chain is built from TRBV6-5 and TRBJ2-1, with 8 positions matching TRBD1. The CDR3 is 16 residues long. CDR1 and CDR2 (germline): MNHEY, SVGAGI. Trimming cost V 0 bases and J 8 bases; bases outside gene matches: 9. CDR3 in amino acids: CASSYSGAGGRDEQFF. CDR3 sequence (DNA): TGTGCCAGCAGTTACTCGGGTGCAGGGGGCAGGGATGAGCAGTTCTTC.

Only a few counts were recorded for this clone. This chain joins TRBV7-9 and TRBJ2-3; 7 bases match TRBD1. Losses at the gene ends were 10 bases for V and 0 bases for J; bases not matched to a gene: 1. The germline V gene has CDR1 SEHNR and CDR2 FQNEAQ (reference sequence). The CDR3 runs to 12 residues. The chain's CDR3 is CATGQSTDTQYF. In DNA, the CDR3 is TGTGCCACGGGACAGAGCACAGATACGCAGTATTTT. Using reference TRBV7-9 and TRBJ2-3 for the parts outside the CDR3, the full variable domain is DTGVSQNPRHKITKRGQNVTFRCDPISEHNRLYWYRQTLGQGPEFLTYFQNEAQLEKSRLLSDRFSAERPKGSFSTLEIQRTEQGDSAMYLCATGQSTDTQYFGPGTRLTVL.

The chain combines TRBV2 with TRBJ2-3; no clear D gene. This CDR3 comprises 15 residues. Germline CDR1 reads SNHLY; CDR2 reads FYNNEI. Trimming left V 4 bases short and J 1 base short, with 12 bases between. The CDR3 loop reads CASSVHQMGTDTQYF. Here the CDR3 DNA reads TGTGCCAGCAGTGTCCACCAGATGGGCACAGATACGCAGTATTTT.

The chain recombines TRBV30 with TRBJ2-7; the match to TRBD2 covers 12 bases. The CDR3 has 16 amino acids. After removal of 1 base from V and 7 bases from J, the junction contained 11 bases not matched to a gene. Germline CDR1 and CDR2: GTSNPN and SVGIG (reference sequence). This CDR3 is CAWSGIGLAGLYEQYF. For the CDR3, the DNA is TGTGCCTGGAGTGGAATCGGACTAGCGGGACTCTATGAGCAGTACTTC.

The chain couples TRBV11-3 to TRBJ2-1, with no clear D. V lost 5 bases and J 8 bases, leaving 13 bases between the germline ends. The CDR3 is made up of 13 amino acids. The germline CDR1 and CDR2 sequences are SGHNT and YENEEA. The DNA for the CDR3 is TGTGCCAGCAGCCAGAGGCTGGCCGATGAGCAGTTCTTC. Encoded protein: CASSQRLADEQFF.

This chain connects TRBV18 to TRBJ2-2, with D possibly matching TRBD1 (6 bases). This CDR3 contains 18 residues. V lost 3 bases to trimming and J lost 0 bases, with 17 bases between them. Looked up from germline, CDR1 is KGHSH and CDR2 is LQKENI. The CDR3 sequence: CASSPPWQGFANTGELFF. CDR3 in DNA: TGTGCCAGCTCACCCCCGTGGCAGGGGTTCGCGAACACCGGGGAGCTGTTTTTT.

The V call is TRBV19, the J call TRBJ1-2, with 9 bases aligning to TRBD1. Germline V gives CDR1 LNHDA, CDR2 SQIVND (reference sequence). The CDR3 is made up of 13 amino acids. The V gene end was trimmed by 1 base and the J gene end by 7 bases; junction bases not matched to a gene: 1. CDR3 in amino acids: CASSIGTGVGYTF. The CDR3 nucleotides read TGTGCCAGTAGTATAGGGACAGGGGTTGGCTACACCTTC.

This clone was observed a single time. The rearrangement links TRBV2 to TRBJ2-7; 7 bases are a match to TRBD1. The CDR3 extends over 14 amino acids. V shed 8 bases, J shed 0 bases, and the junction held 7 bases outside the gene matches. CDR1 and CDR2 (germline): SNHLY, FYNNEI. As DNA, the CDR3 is TGTGCCAGCGAGAGGGGACAGCTCTCCTACGAGCAGTACTTC. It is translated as CASERGQLSYEQYF.

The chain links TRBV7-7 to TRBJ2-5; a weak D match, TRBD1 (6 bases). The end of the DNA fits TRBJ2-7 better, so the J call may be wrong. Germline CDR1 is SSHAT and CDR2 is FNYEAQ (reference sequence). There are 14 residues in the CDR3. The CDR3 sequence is CARQNRVSHYEQYF. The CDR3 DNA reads TGTGCCCGCCAGAACAGGGTTTCTCACTACGAGCAGTACTTC.

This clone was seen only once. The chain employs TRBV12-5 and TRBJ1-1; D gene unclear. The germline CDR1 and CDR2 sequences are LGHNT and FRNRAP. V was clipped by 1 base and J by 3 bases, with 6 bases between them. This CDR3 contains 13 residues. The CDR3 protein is CASGLAPYTEAFF. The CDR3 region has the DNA TGTGCTAGTGGTTTGGCCCCATACACTGAAGCTTTCTTT.

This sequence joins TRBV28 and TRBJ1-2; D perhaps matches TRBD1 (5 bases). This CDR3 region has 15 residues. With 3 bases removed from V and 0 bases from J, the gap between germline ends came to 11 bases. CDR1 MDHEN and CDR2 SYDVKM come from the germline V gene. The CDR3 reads CASSFPGRANYGYTF. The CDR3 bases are TGTGCCAGCAGTTTTCCAGGGAGAGCTAACTATGGCTACACCTTC.

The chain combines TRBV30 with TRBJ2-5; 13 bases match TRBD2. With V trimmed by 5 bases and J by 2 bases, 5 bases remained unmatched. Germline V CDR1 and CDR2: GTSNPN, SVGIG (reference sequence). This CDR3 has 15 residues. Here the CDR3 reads CAWGTSGKLQETQYF. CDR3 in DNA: TGTGCCTGGGGGACTAGCGGGAAACTTCAAGAGACCCAGTACTTC.